The clone carrying this T cell receptor (beta chain) is a singleton in its sample. An end of the junction differs from the germline gene, which may be a read error. The entry originates in a study of cytomegalovirus exposure and HLA in healthy donors. It was with 60 Vbeta and 13 Jbeta primers that the PCR ran. The assay was immunoSEQ multiplex PCR, and TCRdb's table has in-frame clones only and misses some. The sample yields 100,000 or so clones, approximately 76% seen once. This clonotype originated in a middle-aged man in good health and CMV-seronegative. The source material was PBMCs.

For the CDR3, the DNA is TGTTCCAGCAGCTTAGGAGTGTCAGGGGGCGTTGGGGAAAAACTGTTTTTT. The encoded protein is CSSSLGVSGGVGEKLFF. This sequence joins TRBV7-9 and TRBJ1-4, with TRBD1 matching over 8 bases. The CDR3 loop spans 17 amino acids. Germline V CDR1 and CDR2: SEHNR, FQNEAQ (reference sequence).